The 14 T cell receptor beta chains below all came from one sample that was sequenced in a study of shared clonotypes between healthy human individuals. The assay was immunoSEQ multiplex PCR, and TCRdb's table has in-frame clones only and misses some. The data contain about 660,000 clones, around 74% of them singletons. Specimen: memory CD4+ T cells sorted from blood. The subset denotes: CD45RA-negative fraction. The receptors stem from a woman in her thirties in good health.

The rearrangement links TRBV9 to TRBJ2-3; possibly TRBD1 or TRBD2 for D (5 bases each). Trimming left V 2 bases short and J 0 bases short, with 16 bases between. Per germline, CDR1 SGDLS and CDR2 YYNGEE. This CDR3 is built from 17 residues. This CDR3 reads CASSVVPGRSSTDTQYF. CDR3 nucleotides: TGTGCCAGCAGCGTGGTCCCGGGACGGTCTAGCACAGATACGCAGTATTTT.

This chain links TRBV10-3 with TRBJ2-7; possible D gene TRBD2, 5 bases. V gave up 10 bases and J gave up 0 bases, with 13 bases separating them. In germline, CDR1 is ENHRY, CDR2 SYGVKD. CDR3 size: 13 residues. CDR3 nucleotide sequence: TGTGCCAACCGCCGGGATAGCTCCTACGAGCAGTACTTC. Its translation is CANRRDSSYEQYF.

The genes are TRBV28 and TRBJ1-2, with D tentatively TRBD1 (5 bases). Germline-derived CDR1 and CDR2 are MDHEN and SYDVKM. The germline V and J ends were trimmed by 8 bases and 7 bases, with 8 bases remaining between them. The CDR3 is made up of 10 amino acids. CDR3 coding DNA: TGTGCCAGCGGCAGGGTTGGCTACACCTTC. Its protein product is CASGRVGYTF.

This clone has a handful of counts. The rearrangement links TRBV5-1 to TRBJ2-2; D is perhaps TRBD1 (5 bases). Trimming removed 0 bases at V and 0 bases at J, with 9 bases between. The CDR3 consists of 16 residues. The germline V gene encodes CDR1 SGHRS and CDR2 YFSETQ. The CDR3 sequence is CASSLGQLTNTGELFF. CDR3 DNA: TGCGCCAGCAGCTTGGGACAGTTGACGAACACCGGGGAGCTGTTTTTT.

V is TRBV5-1 and J is TRBJ2-3, with 14 bases lining up with TRBD2. CDR3 length: 18 residues. J gave up 1 base and V 5 bases, and 9 bases lay outside the gene matches. Germline V lookup: CDR1 SGHRS, CDR2 YFSETQ. CDR3 region: CASRPGLAGEWGTDTQYF. The CDR3 DNA sequence: TGCGCCAGCAGACCGGGACTAGCGGGAGAGTGGGGCACAGATACGCAGTATTTT.

This clone was seen ten or more times. The rearrangement links TRBV2 to TRBJ2-5; TRBD2 is a possible D gene (6 bases). The CDR3 runs 14 residues. V dropped 4 bases and J dropped 7 bases, with 16 bases sitting between them. CDR1 SNHLY and CDR2 FYNNEI come from the germline V gene. The CDR3 here is CASSVEGIEGTQYF. For the CDR3, the DNA is TGTGCCAGCAGTGTGGAGGGGATCGAGGGGACCCAGTACTTC.

V gene TRBV4-1 combines with J gene TRBJ2-2, with D maybe TRBD1 (6 bases). Trimming shortened V by 0 bases and J by 5 bases, and 13 bases separated the two germline ends. Per the germline V gene, CDR1 is MGHRA and CDR2 is YSYEKL. The CDR3 is made up of 16 amino acids. The CDR3 protein is CASSQDIAGVTGELFF. The CDR3 DNA sequence: TGCGCCAGCAGCCAAGACATAGCAGGGGTAACCGGGGAGCTGTTTTTT.

This clone was observed a few times. The gene calls are TRBV19 and TRBJ1-2; no clear D gene. V lost 6 bases to trimming and J lost 0 bases, with 11 bases between them. Germline-derived CDR1 and CDR2 are LNHDA and SQIVND (reference sequence). This CDR3 comprises 14 residues. The CDR3 bases are TGTGCCAGTAGCCCTGCCTCGACTAACTATGGCTACACCTTC. Its translation is CASSPASTNYGYTF.

V usage is TRBV6-5 and J usage is TRBJ1-6; D is perhaps TRBD1 (5 bases). There are 14 residues in the CDR3. Trimming took 7 bases from V and 7 from J, leaving 14 bases between them. Germline CDR1 reads MNHEY; CDR2 reads SVGAGI. CDR3 region: CASTPGTRNSPLHF. Written as DNA, the CDR3 is TGTGCCAGCACCCCGGGGACCCGCAATTCACCCCTCCACTTT.

This chain links TRBV6-1 with TRBJ2-7; 9 bases are shared with TRBD2. The CDR3 length is 13 residues. The trim removed 8 bases at V and 1 base at J, leaving 3 bases unmatched. The V gene's germline CDR1 is MNHNS and CDR2 SASEGT. Written as DNA, the CDR3 is TGTGCCAGCTCTAGCGGGATATCCTACGAGCAGTACTTC. Protein: CASSSGISYEQYF.

The V call is TRBV2, the J call TRBJ2-1; 12 bases agree with TRBD2. Looked up from germline, CDR1 is SNHLY and CDR2 is FYNNEI. The length of the CDR3 is 15 residues. V lost 8 bases and J lost 10; bases outside the gene matches: 12. The CDR3 loop reads CASETGTSGYWEQFF. DNA of the CDR3: TGTGCCAGCGAGACCGGGACTAGCGGGTATTGGGAGCAGTTCTTC. Based on the CDR3 plus reference TRBV2 and TRBJ2-1, the full variable domain is EPEVTQTPSHQVTQMGQEVILRCVPISNHLYFYWYRQILGQKVEFLVSFYNNEISEKSEIFDDQFSVERPDGSNFTLKIRSTKLEDSAMYFCASETGTSGYWEQFFGPGTRLTVL.

This clone occurred once. This chain connects TRBV11-2 to TRBJ1-4, with a weak D call TRBD1 (5 bases). V shed 0 bases and J shed 5 bases, with 10 bases lying between them. CDR1 and CDR2 (germline): SGHAT, FQNNGV. The CDR3 extends over 15 amino acids. CDR3 residues: CASSLDRYRNEKLFF. DNA for the CDR3: TGTGCCAGCAGCTTAGATCGATACAGGAATGAAAAACTGTTTTTT.

In its sample, this clone was seen many times. The V gene is TRBV7-9, the J gene TRBJ1-1; unclear D gene. V lost 2 bases to trimming and J lost 7 bases, with 2 bases between them. This CDR3 spans 10 amino acids. The germline V gene encodes CDR1 SEHNR and CDR2 FQNEAQ (reference sequence). Written as DNA, the CDR3 is TGTGCCAGCAGCTTACGTGAAGCTTTCTTT. Protein sequence: CASSLREAFF.

Here the CDR3 reads CASSVAPSPSTGELFF. The CDR3 DNA sequence: TGTGCCAGCAGTGTGGCGCCTAGCCCGAGCACCGGGGAGCTGTTTTTT. The chain is built from TRBV2 and TRBJ2-2, with a possible D match to TRBD2 (5 bases). V lost 4 bases, J lost 4 bases, and 16 bases lay in between. Germline V CDR1 and CDR2: SNHLY, FYNNEI. The CDR3 runs to 16 residues.